This TCR beta chain was recorded in a study of T cells after yellow fever vaccination. Whole-study results and caveats: On re-exposure, the response was weaker but peaked faster, at day 5 versus 15. The booster saw the reappearance of most primary-vaccination clones (about 95% CD4, 70% to 90% CD8).

The germline V and J ends were trimmed by 2 bases and 0 bases, with 7 bases remaining between them. CDR3 size: 15 residues. The germline V gene encodes CDR1 ENHRY and CDR2 SYGVKD. TCRdb re-analysed the 5' RACE reads in MiXCR, keeping a single row per CDR3 protein. The table includes 100,000 to 150,000 distinct CDR3 sequences, roughly 9% detected once. This clonotype was seen repeatedly, ten times or more. The antigen is not known. J is TRBJ2-2 and V is TRBV10-3; D gene ambiguous. This material consisted of CD8+ T cells sorted from PBMCs, taken on the day of the yellow fever booster vaccination. The TCR originated in a man aged 18 to 30 who received the YFV17D yellow fever vaccine. The CDR3 region has the DNA TGTGCCATCAGTGAGATGACAACGAACACCGGGGAGCTGTTTTTT. Translated: CAISEMTTNTGELFF.